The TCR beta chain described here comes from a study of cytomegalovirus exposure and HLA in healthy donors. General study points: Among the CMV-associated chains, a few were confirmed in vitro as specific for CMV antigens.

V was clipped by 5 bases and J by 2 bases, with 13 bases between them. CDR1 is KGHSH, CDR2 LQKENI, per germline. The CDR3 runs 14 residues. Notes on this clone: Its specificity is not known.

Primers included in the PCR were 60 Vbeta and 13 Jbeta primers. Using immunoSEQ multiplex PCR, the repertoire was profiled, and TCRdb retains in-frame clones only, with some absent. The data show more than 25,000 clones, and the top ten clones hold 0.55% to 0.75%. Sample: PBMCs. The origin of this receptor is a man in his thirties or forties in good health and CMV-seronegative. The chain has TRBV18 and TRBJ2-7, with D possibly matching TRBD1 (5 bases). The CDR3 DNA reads TGTGCCAGCTCATACTCACAGGACCCCTACGAGCAGTACTTC. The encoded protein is CASSYSQDPYEQYF.